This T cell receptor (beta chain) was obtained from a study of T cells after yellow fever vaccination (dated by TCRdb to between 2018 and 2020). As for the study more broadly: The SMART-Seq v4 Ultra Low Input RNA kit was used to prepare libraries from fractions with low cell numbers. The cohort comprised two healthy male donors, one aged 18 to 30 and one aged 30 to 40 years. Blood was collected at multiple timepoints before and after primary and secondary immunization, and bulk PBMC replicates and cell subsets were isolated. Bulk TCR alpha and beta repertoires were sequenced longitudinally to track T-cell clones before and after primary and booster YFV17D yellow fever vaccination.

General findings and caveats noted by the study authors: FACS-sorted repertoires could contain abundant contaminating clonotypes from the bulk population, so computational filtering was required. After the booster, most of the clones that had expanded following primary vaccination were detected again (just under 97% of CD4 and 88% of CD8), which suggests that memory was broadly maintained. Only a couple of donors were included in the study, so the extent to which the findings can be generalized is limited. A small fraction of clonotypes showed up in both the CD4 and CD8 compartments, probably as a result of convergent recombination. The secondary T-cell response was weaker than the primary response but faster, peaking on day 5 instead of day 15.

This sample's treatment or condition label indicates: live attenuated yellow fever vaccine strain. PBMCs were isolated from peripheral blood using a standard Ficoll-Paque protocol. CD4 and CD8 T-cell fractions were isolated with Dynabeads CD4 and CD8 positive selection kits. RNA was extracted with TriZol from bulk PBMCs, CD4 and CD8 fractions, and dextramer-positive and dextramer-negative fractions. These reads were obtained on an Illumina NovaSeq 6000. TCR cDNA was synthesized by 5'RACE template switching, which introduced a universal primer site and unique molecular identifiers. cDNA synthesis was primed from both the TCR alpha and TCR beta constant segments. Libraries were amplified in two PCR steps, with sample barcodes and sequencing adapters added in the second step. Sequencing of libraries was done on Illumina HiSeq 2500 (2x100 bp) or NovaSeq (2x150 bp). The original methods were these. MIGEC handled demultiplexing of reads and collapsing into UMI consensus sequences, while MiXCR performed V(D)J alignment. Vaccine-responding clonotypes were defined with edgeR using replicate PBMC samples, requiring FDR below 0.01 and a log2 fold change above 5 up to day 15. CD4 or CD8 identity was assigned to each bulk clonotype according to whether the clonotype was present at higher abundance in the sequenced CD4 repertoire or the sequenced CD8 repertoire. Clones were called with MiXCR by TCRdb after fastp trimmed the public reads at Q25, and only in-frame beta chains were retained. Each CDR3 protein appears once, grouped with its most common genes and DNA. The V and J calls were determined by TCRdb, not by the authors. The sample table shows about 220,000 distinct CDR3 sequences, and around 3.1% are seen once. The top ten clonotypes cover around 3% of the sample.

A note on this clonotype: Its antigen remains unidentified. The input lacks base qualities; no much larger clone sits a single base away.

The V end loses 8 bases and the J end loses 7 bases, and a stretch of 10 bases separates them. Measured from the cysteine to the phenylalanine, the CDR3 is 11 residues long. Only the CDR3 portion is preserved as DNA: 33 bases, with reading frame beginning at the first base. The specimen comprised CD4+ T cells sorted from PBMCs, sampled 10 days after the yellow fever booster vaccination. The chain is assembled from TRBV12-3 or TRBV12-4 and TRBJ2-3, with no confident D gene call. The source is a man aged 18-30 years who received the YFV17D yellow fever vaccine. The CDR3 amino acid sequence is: CASGVVNTQYF. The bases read TGTGCCAGCGGGGTCGTCAATACGCAGTATTTT.